This entry concerns a single TCR beta chain. Its antigen remains unknown. The sample is drawn from a study of T cell responses to AZD1222 COVID-19 vaccine. The protocol was immunoSEQ multiplex PCR, while the TCRdb copy is restricted to in-frame clones and leaves out a portion. The data show around 130,000 clones, with 70% to 90% seen just once and about 3.1% held by the top ten. Overall study findings and caveats: Nearly half of spike-specific TCRs reportedly target variant regions that are unmutated in the B.1.351 and B.1.1.7 variants.

Trimming removed 6 bases at V and 6 bases at J, with 13 bases between. This CDR3 has 13 residues. CDR1 SGHRS and CDR2 YFSETQ come from the germline V gene. Material: peripheral blood, obtained 28 days after the second AZD1222 dose. The chain combines TRBV5-1 with TRBJ2-1, with D perhaps being TRBD1 or TRBD2 (5 bases each). The origin of this receptor is an adult who received the AZD1222 COVID-19 vaccine. CDR3 residues: CASIGTQSNEQFF. The CDR3 nucleotides are TGCGCCAGCATAGGGACCCAGAGCAATGAGCAGTTCTTC.